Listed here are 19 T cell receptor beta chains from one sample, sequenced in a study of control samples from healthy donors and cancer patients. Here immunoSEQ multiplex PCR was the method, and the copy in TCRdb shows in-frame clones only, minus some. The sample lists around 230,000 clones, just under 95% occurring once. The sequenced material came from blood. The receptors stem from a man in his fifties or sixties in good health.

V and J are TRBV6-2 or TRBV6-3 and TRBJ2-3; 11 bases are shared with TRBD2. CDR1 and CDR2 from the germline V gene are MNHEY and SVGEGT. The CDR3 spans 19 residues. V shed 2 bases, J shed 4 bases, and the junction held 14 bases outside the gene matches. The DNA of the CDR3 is TGTGCCAGCAGTTACCGTCTAGCGGGGGGCAAAATTCACCCAGATACGCAGTATTTT. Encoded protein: CASSYRLAGGKIHPDTQYF.

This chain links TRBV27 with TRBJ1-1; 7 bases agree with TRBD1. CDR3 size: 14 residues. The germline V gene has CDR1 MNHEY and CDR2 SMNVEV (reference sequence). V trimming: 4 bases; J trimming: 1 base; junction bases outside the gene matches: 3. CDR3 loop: CASSSDRANTEAFF. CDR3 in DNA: TGTGCCAGCAGTTCCGACAGGGCGAACACTGAAGCTTTCTTT.

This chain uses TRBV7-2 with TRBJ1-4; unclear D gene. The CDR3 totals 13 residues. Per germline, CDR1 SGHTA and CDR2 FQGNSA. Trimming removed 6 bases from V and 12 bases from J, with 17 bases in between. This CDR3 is CASRFTDGQQLFF. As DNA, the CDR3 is TGTGCCAGCAGATTCACCGACGGTCAGCAACTGTTTTTT.

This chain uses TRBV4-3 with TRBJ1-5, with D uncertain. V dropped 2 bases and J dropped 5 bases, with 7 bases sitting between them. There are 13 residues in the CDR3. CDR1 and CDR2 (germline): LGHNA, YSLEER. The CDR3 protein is CASSQYTDQPQHF. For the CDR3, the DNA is TGCGCCAGCAGCCAATACACGGATCAGCCCCAGCATTTT.

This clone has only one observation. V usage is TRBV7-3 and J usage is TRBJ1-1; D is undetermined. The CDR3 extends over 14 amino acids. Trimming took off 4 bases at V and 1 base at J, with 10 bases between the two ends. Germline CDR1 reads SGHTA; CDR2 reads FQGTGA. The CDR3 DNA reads TGTGCCAGCAGCTCGGACGGTCGGAACACTGAAGCTTTCTTT. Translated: CASSSDGRNTEAFF.

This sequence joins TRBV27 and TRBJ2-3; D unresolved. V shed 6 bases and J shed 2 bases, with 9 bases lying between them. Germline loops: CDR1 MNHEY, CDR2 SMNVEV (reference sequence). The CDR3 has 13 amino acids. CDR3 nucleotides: TGTGCCAGCAGCTTTTTCCTCACAGATACGCAGTATTTT. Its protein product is CASSFFLTDTQYF.

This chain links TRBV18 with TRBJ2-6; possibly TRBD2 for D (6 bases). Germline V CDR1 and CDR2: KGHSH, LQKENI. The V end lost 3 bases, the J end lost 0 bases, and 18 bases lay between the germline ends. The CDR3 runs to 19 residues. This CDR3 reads CASSPGLTRSPSGANVLTF. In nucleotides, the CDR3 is TGTGCCAGCTCACCGGGACTGACGAGATCTCCCTCTGGGGCCAACGTCCTGACTTTC.

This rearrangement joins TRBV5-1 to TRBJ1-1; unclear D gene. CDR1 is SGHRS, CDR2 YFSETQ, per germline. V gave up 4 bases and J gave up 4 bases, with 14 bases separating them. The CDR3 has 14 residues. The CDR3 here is CASSPTASSTEAFF. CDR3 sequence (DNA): TGCGCCAGCAGCCCTACGGCCTCGAGCACTGAAGCTTTCTTT.

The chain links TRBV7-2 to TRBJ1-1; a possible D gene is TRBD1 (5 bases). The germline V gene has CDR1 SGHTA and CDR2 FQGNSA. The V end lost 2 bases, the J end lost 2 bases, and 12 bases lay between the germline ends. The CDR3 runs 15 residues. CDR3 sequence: CASSLTRQLNTEAFF. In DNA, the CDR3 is TGTGCCAGCAGCTTAACGCGACAGCTTAACACTGAAGCTTTCTTT.

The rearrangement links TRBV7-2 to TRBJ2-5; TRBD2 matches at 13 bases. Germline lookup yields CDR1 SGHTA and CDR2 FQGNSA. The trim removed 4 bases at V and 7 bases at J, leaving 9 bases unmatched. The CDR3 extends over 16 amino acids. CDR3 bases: TGTGCCAGCAGCTCCGCCGGGACTAGCGGGGACGGGACCCAGTACTTC. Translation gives CASSSAGTSGDGTQYF.

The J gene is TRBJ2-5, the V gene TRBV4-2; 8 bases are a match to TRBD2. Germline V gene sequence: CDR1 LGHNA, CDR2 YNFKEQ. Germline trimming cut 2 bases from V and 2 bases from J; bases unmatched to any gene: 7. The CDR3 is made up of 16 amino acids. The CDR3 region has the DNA TGTGCCAGCAGCCAAATAACGGGGGGGCAACAAGAGACCCAGTACTTC. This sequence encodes CASSQITGGQQETQYF.

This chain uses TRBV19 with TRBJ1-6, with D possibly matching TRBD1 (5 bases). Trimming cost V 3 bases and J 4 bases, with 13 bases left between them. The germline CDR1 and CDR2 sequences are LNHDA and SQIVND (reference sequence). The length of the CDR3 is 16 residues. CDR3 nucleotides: TGTGCCAGTAGTATCGTTAAGGGGCGATATAATTCACCCCTCCACTTT. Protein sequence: CASSIVKGRYNSPLHF.

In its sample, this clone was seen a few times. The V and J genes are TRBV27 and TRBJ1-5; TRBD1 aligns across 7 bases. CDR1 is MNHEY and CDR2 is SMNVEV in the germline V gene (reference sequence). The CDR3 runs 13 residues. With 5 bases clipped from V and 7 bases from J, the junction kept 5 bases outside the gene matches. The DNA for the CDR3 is TGTGCCAGCAGTGCCTTGACAGGGCAGCCCCAGCATTTT. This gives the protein CASSALTGQPQHF.

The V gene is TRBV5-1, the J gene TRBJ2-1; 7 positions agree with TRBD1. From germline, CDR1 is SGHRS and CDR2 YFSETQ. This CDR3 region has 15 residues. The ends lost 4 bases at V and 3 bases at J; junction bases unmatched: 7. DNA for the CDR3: TGCGCCAGCAGCCTTCAGACAGGGTTCTACAATGAGCAGTTCTTC. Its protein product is CASSLQTGFYNEQFF. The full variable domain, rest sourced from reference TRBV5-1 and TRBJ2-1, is KAGVTQTPRYLIKTRGQQVTLSCSPISGHRSVSWYQQTPGQGLQFLFEYFSETQRNKGNFPGRFSGRQFSNSRSEMNVSTLELGDSALYLCASSLQTGFYNEQFFGPGTRLTVL.

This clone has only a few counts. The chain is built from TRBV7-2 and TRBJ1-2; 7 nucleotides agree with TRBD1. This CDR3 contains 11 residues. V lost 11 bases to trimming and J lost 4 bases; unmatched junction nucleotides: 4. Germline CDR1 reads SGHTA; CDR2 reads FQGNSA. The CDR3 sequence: CALQGSYGYTF. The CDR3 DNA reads TGTGCCTTACAGGGGAGCTATGGCTACACCTTC.

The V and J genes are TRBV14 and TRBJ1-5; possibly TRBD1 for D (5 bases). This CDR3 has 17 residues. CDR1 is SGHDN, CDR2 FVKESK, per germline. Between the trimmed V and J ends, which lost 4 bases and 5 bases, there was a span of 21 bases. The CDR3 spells CASSPAARDGLDQPQHF. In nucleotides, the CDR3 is TGTGCCAGCAGCCCCGCCGCCAGGGACGGGTTGGATCAGCCCCAGCATTTT.

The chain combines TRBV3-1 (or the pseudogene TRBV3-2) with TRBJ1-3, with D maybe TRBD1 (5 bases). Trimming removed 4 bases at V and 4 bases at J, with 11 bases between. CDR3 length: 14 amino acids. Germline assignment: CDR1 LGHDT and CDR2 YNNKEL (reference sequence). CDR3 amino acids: CASSLQRTGNTIYF. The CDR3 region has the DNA TGTGCCAGCAGCCTACAGAGGACAGGAAACACCATATATTTT.

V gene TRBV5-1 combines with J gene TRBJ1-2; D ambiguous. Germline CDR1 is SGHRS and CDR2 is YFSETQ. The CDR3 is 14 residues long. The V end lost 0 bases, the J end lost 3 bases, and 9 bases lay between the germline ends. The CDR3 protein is CASSLEPEYYGYTF. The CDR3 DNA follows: TGCGCCAGCAGCTTGGAGCCGGAATACTATGGCTACACCTTC.

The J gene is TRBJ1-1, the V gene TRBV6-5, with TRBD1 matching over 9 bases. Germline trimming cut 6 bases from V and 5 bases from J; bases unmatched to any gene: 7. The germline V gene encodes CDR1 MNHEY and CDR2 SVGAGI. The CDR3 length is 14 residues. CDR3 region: CASRGQGVYTEAFF. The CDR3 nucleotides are TGTGCCAGCAGGGGACAGGGTGTATATACTGAAGCTTTCTTT.